The sequence of this TCR beta chain was determined in a study of blood T cell repertoires in COVID-19. Study context: Samples came from the United States, Italy and Spain, spanning acute and convalescent COVID-19. From T cells, B-cell-depleted T cells, or PBMCs came the material, which was cDNA or gDNA.

CDR1 LNHDA and CDR2 SQIVND come from the germline V gene (reference sequence). Trimming took 2 bases from V and 2 from J, leaving 13 bases between them. The CDR3 spans 15 residues. Under the authors' procedure: Amplification with reference gene primers provided the estimates of nucleated cell counts. Sequenced by immunoSEQ multiplex PCR; TCRdb stores in-frame clones only, minus some. The V and J calls and clone size come from that table; D and trimming were worked out from the DNA. Among tens of thousands of clones listed, 85% to 95% were seen once. The source of this sequence is a man between 60 and 75 years old with active or convalescent COVID-19. The chain is built from TRBV19 and TRBJ2-7; D is possibly TRBD1 (6 bases). The source material was peripheral blood. The CDR3 loop is CASSILGGMAYEQYF. CDR3 DNA sequence: TGTGCCAGTAGTATACTAGGGGGTATGGCCTACGAGCAGTACTTC.